The 22 T cell receptor beta chains reported below all come from one sample, sequenced in a study of blood T cell repertoires in COVID-19. Libraries were prepared by immunoSEQ multiplex PCR; TCRdb keeps only in-frame clonotypes and omits some of them. The table lists around 300,000 clones, about 90% of them singletons. The sample comprised peripheral blood. These receptors were taken from a woman aged 25 to 39 who had recovered from COVID-19.

This clone was seen a few times. The chain recombines TRBV27 with TRBJ2-3; the D gene is possibly TRBD2 (5 bases). The germline V and J ends were trimmed by 3 bases and 6 bases, with 13 bases remaining between them. This CDR3 region has 14 residues. Germline CDR1 reads MNHEY; CDR2 reads SMNVEV (reference sequence). The CDR3 DNA reads as TGTGCCAGCAGTTTGTCCTTAGCGTCCGATACGCAGTATTTT. Its translation is CASSLSLASDTQYF.

The genes are TRBV28 and TRBJ2-1, with D uncertain. Germline-derived CDR1 and CDR2 are MDHEN and SYDVKM. This CDR3 is 11 amino acids long. Trimming took 2 bases from V and 9 from J, leaving 5 bases between them. The CDR3 region has the DNA TGTGCCAGCAGTTTAGAAGCTGAGCAGTTCTTC. Translated: CASSLEAEQFF.

This clone was recorded only once. J is TRBJ2-7 and V is TRBV12-3 or TRBV12-4; D is perhaps TRBD1 (6 bases). The CDR3 loop spans 13 amino acids. V was trimmed by 4 bases and J by 4 bases, leaving 11 bases between them. CDR3 region: CASSSGQLYEQYF. Written as DNA, the CDR3 is TGTGCCAGCAGTTCCGGACAGCTATACGAGCAGTACTTC.

The chain carries TRBV7-2 and TRBJ2-7; 13 nucleotides align to TRBD2. Trimming at V came to 4 bases and at J to 3 bases, leaving 9 bases not matched to a gene. This CDR3 contains 17 residues. Looked up from germline, CDR1 is SGHTA and CDR2 is FQGNSA. DNA for the CDR3: TGTGCCAGCAGCTCCAACCTACTAGCGGGAGGGTACTACGAGCAGTACTTC. This gives the protein CASSSNLLAGGYYEQYF.

The chain carries TRBV5-4 and TRBJ1-3; TRBD1 agrees at 11 bases. This CDR3 region has 16 residues. CDR1 is SGHNT and CDR2 is YYREEE in the germline V gene (reference sequence). The ends lost 3 bases at V and 3 bases at J; junction bases unmatched: 5. The CDR3 DNA is TGTGCCAGCAGCTCAAGGACAGGGGGCCTTGGAAACACCATATATTTT. Its protein is CASSSRTGGLGNTIYF.

V usage is TRBV3-1 (or the pseudogene TRBV3-2) and J usage is TRBJ1-4; 8 positions match TRBD1. The CDR3 covers 14 residues. Looked up from germline, CDR1 is LGHDT and CDR2 is YNNKEL (reference sequence). J gave up 8 bases and V 4 bases, and 6 bases lay outside the gene matches. The chain's CDR3 is CASSPGTGGEKLFF. For the CDR3, the DNA is TGTGCCAGCAGCCCCGGGACAGGAGGGGAAAAACTGTTTTTT.

The rearrangement uses TRBV2 and TRBJ1-1, with D possibly TRBD1 on 6 matching bases. In germline, CDR1 is SNHLY, CDR2 FYNNEI. V was shortened by 4 bases and J by 4 bases, with 7 bases between the two germline ends. CDR3 length: 12 residues. The CDR3 here is CASSVGGTEAFF. The CDR3 DNA reads TGTGCCAGCAGTGTAGGGGGCACTGAAGCTTTCTTT.

The V gene is TRBV27, the J gene TRBJ2-7; TRBD2 aligns across 7 bases. The V gene end was trimmed by 2 bases and the J gene end by 5 bases; junction bases not matched to a gene: 6. Germline lookup yields CDR1 MNHEY and CDR2 SMNVEV (reference sequence). CDR3 length equals 14 residues. CDR3 sequence: CASSLLAARDEQYF. CDR3 in DNA: TGTGCCAGCAGTTTACTAGCGGCACGGGACGAGCAGTACTTC.

The CDR3 region has the DNA TGTGCCAGCAGCCCAGACAGGGGTTACGGAAACACCATATATTTT. The encoded protein is CASSPDRGYGNTIYF. The J gene is TRBJ1-3, the V gene TRBV7-9, with 8 nucleotides matching TRBD1. Looked up from germline, CDR1 is SEHNR and CDR2 is FQNEAQ (reference sequence). Trimming removed 5 bases from V and 4 bases from J; junction bases left unmatched: 7. This CDR3 has 15 residues.

The CDR3 region has the DNA TGTGCCAGCAGTGACAGGGCCGACTACACAGATACGCAGTATTTT. Translated, it gives CASSDRADYTDTQYF. The V and J genes are TRBV14 and TRBJ2-3; 7 nucleotides align to TRBD1. The CDR3 extends over 15 amino acids. Germline V lookup: CDR1 SGHDN, CDR2 FVKESK. J gave up 2 bases and V 6 bases, and 8 bases lay outside the gene matches.

V usage is TRBV10-3 and J usage is TRBJ1-2, with a tentative D call TRBD1 (6 bases). Trimming took 2 bases from V and 4 from J, leaving 11 bases between them. Germline V gives CDR1 ENHRY, CDR2 SYGVKD. This CDR3 contains 14 residues. CDR3 protein: CAISEKQGSYGYTF. DNA of the CDR3: TGTGCCATCAGTGAGAAACAGGGTAGCTATGGCTACACCTTC.

The CDR3 loop reads CASSPTRDTQYF. The CDR3 bases are TGCGCCAGCAGCCCAACTAGAGATACGCAGTATTTT. V is TRBV5-1 and J is TRBJ2-3; TRBD2 is a possible D gene (5 bases). CDR1 is SGHRS, CDR2 YFSETQ, per germline. V lost 4 bases and J lost 5, with 8 bases in between. The CDR3 covers 12 residues. Combining the CDR3 with reference TRBV5-1 and TRBJ2-3 gives the whole variable domain KAGVTQTPRYLIKTRGQQVTLSCSPISGHRSVSWYQQTPGQGLQFLFEYFSETQRNKGNFPGRFSGRQFSNSRSEMNVSTLELGDSALYLCASSPTRDTQYFGPGTRLTVL.

The rearrangement links TRBV5-4 to TRBJ2-7; TRBD2 might be the D (6 bases). Trimming took 4 bases from V and 0 from J, leaving 14 bases between them. The germline V gene has CDR1 SGHNT and CDR2 YYREEE (reference sequence). The CDR3 sequence is 15 residues long. The DNA of the CDR3 is TGTGCCAGCAGCCCGAGGCTAGCGAGCTCCTACGAGCAGTACTTC. Amino acids: CASSPRLASSYEQYF. The full variable domain, with the rest looked up from reference TRBV5-4 and TRBJ2-7, is ETGVTQSPTHLIKTRGQQVTLRCSSQSGHNTVSWYQQALGQGPQFIFQYYREEENGRGNFPPRFSGLQFPNYSSELNVNALELDDSALYLCASSPRLASSYEQYFGPGTRLTVT.

V usage is TRBV19 and J usage is TRBJ1-2, with TRBD1 identical over 7 bases. Germline CDR1 and CDR2: LNHDA and SQIVND (reference sequence). V was clipped by 6 bases and J by 6 bases; unmatched bases: 7. There are 13 residues in the CDR3. The CDR3 is CASRPTGVDGYTF. The DNA for the CDR3 is TGTGCCAGTAGACCCACAGGGGTAGATGGCTACACCTTC.

The gene calls are TRBV11-2 and TRBJ2-7, with D possibly TRBD2 on 5 matching bases. CDR3 length: 13 amino acids. The germline V and J ends were trimmed by 5 bases and 2 bases, with 10 bases remaining between them. Germline values: CDR1 SGHAT, CDR2 FQNNGV. CDR3: CASSPDGTYEQYF. DNA of the CDR3: TGTGCCAGCAGCCCCGACGGGACCTACGAGCAGTACTTC.

This chain links TRBV27 with TRBJ2-3; D might be TRBD1 (5 bases). The CDR3 runs 15 residues. Germline-derived CDR1 and CDR2 are MNHEY and SMNVEV (reference sequence). The ends were cut back, 1 base at V and 2 bases at J, with 10 bases in the middle. For the CDR3, the DNA is TGTGCCAGCAGTTTATTCAAGGGGCCCACAGATACGCAGTATTTT. Amino acids: CASSLFKGPTDTQYF.

For this clone: Different DNA sequences within this sample yield the same CDR3. This chain links TRBV4-1 with TRBJ1-3; unclear D gene. The V gene lost 0 bases and the J gene lost 4 bases, with 10 bases spanning the gap. Germline V lookup: CDR1 MGHRA, CDR2 YSYEKL. The CDR3 is 15 amino acids. The DNA of the CDR3 is TGCGCCAGCAGCCAAGAAGGTGGAGGAGGAAACACCATATATTTT. Protein sequence: CASSQEGGGGNTIYF.

CDR3: CASSISGLDADTQYF. The CDR3 DNA is TGTGCCAGTAGTATCTCTGGACTAGACGCAGATACGCAGTATTTT. The V and J genes are TRBV19 and TRBJ2-3; 7 bases are shared with TRBD2. J was trimmed by 4 bases and V by 3 bases; bases with no gene match: 7. The CDR3 covers 15 residues. Per the germline V gene, CDR1 is LNHDA and CDR2 is SQIVND (reference sequence).

V usage is TRBV20-1 and J usage is TRBJ2-7, with D possibly matching TRBD2 (5 bases). Germline CDR1 and CDR2: DFQATT and SNEGSKA (reference sequence). There are 13 residues in the CDR3. Trimming stripped 3 bases from V and 2 bases from J, with 11 bases between. The CDR3: CSASRTGTYEQYF. In nucleotides, the CDR3 is TGCAGTGCTAGTCGGACTGGAACCTACGAGCAGTACTTC.

Notes on this clone: Other nucleotide sequences in the sample specify the same CDR3. The genes are TRBV2 and TRBJ2-5; a weak D match, TRBD2 (6 bases). CDR1 and CDR2 (germline): SNHLY, FYNNEI. The V and J ends lost 6 bases and 0 bases respectively, with 8 bases between them. The CDR3 runs 13 residues. In DNA, the CDR3 is TGTGCCAGCAGGAGGGACTACCAAGAGACCCAGTACTTC. Residues: CASRRDYQETQYF.

CDR3 sequence (DNA): TGTGCCAGCAGTCACGGGACACCCCTTCATATGGACACTGAAGCTTTCTTT. This codes for CASSHGTPLHMDTEAFF. The genes are TRBV28 and TRBJ1-1; D may be TRBD1 (6 bases). The CDR3 runs to 17 residues. The V end lost 5 bases, the J end lost 3 bases, and 22 bases lay between the germline ends. Germline lookup yields CDR1 MDHEN and CDR2 SYDVKM.

The chain has TRBV5-6 and TRBJ1-2; D uncertain. With 4 bases removed from V and 5 bases from J, the gap between germline ends came to 15 bases. This CDR3 contains 14 residues. Germline lookup yields CDR1 SGHDT and CDR2 YYEEEE. The CDR3 here is CASSPLATGYGYTF. The CDR3 DNA is TGTGCCAGCAGCCCTTTAGCGACGGGGTATGGCTACACCTTC.